Presented here are 11 T cell receptor beta chains from one specimen sequenced in a study of Tregs in tolerant kidney transplant recipients. Profiled with immunoSEQ multiplex PCR; TCRdb holds only in-frame clones, not every one. This sample contains about 30,000 clones. The sample was CD8+ T cells from blood, taken before the transplant. These receptors all stem from a human donor who received a combined kidney and bone marrow transplant.

Remarks on this clone: The CDR3 goes on 3 residues after the read ends, and that part is filled in from the germline J gene. Other DNA sequences within the sample encode an identical CDR3. The chain recombines TRBV19 with TRBJ2-7, with D perhaps matching TRBD1 or TRBD2 (7 bases each). Deletions cut 5 bases from V and 0 bases from J, with 20 bases between. This CDR3 region has 17 residues. Germline CDR1 LNHDA, CDR2 SQIVND (reference sequence). CDR3: CASSPPGRGQASYEQYF. The CDR3 DNA, read in part, is TGTGCCAGTAGTCCCCCGGGGAGGGGGCAGGCCTCCTACGAG.

Concerning this clone: The CDR3 extends 3 residues past the end of the read, so its final part is completed from the germline J gene. The chain uses TRBV19 and TRBJ2-2, with 8 positions matching TRBD1. The V segment lost 3 bases and the J segment 0 bases; nucleotides outside the gene matches: 9. The CDR3 totals 18 residues. Germline CDR1 and CDR2: LNHDA and SQIVND (reference sequence). The sequenced CDR3 bases are TGTGCCAGTAGTATCCCCTCGACAGGGGCATCGAACACCGGGGAG. It translates to CASSIPSTGASNTGE. The CDR3 in its entirety is CASSIPSTGASNTGELFF.

About this clone itself: The CDR3 end falls 3 residues outside the read, so it is completed with the germline J gene. The gene calls are TRBV27 and TRBJ2-3; D unresolved. Germline values: CDR1 MNHEY, CDR2 SMNVEV (reference sequence). V was trimmed by 6 bases and J by 1 base, leaving 11 bases between them. CDR3 length: 14 amino acids. Here the CDR3 reads CASSSLAGTDTQYF. The sequenced part of the CDR3 DNA is TGTGCCAGCAGCTCTCTGGCAGGCACAGATACG.

CDR3 region: CASRGADVHEQYF. Incomplete CDR3 DNA: TGCGCCAGCAGGGGGGCGGACGTCCACGAG. This chain uses TRBV5-1 with TRBJ2-7; a weak D match, TRBD1 (6 bases). The read falls 3 residues short of the CDR3 end, and the missing part is taken from the germline J gene. This CDR3 spans 13 amino acids. The germline gives CDR1 SGHRS, CDR2 YFSETQ. V was pared by 5 bases and J by 5 bases, with 14 bases between.

Details on this clone: The read stops 3 residues short of the end of the CDR3; the missing end is completed from the germline J gene. The rearrangement joins TRBV13 to TRBJ2-3, with D possibly matching TRBD2 (7 bases). This CDR3 contains 15 residues. With 8 bases removed from V and 4 bases from J, the gap between germline ends came to 19 bases. Germline V lookup: CDR1 PRHDT, CDR2 FYEKMQ (reference sequence). CDR3 sequence reads: CASGGARSGADTQYF. Incomplete CDR3 DNA: TGTGCCAGCGGGGGGGCACGTTCTGGTGCAGATACG.

Details on this clone: Sequencing ends 3 residues short of the CDR3 end; the germline J gene provides the rest. The chain joins TRBV7-6 to TRBJ1-1, with D perhaps TRBD1 (5 bases). The CDR3 runs 15 residues. The germline V gene encodes CDR1 SGHVS and CDR2 FNYEAQ. Trimming cost V 4 bases and J 4 bases, with 16 bases left between them. The CDR3 DNA, read in part, is TGTGCCAGCAGCTCCACCCAGTGGGGGGGCACTGAA. The encoded protein is CASSSTQWGGTE. The full CDR3 reads CASSSTQWGGTEAFF. The full variable domain, in which reference TRBV7-6 and TRBJ1-1 provide the parts outside the CDR3, is GAGVSQSPRYKVTKRGQDVALRCDPISGHVSLYWYRQALGQGPEFLTYFNYEAQQDKSGLPNDRFSAERPEGSISTLTIQRTEQRDSAMYRCASSSTQWGGTEAFFGQGTRLTVV.

For this clone: The read ends 3 residues before the CDR3 terminus; that terminus is restored from the germline J gene. The chain uses TRBV5-6 and TRBJ2-7; D gene uncertain. The CDR3 length is 13 residues. Trimming cost V 1 base and J 0 bases, with 5 bases left between them. Germline V gene data show CDR1 as SGHDT and CDR2 as YYEEEE. The sequenced CDR3 bases are TGTGCCAGCAGCTTGCAGAGCTCCTACGAG. Its translation: CASSLQSSYE. The whole CDR3 sequence is CASSLQSSYEQYF.

A word on this clone: Read coverage stops 3 residues before the CDR3 terminus; the germline J gene supplies the remainder. The chain carries TRBV2 and TRBJ2-3; 12 positions agree with TRBD2. Unmatched junction bases numbered 11, after V lost 4 bases and J lost 0 bases. CDR3 size: 19 residues. Germline lookup yields CDR1 SNHLY and CDR2 FYNNEI. CDR3 bases read: TGTGCCAGCAGTGTCCGGACTAGCGGGGCTCTAACTAGCACAGATACG. Its protein product is CASSVRTSGALTSTDT. The full CDR3 is CASSVRTSGALTSTDTQYF.

On this clone: The CDR3 is cut off 3 residues early in the read; its end comes from the germline J gene. The chain combines TRBV11-2 with TRBJ2-3; the D gene is possibly TRBD1 (6 bases). Trimming shortened V by 10 bases and J by 6 bases, and 23 bases separated the two germline ends. The CDR3 totals 15 residues. Germline CDR1 is SGHAT and CDR2 is FQNNGV. Here the CDR3 reads CATHKSQGSQDTQYF. The sequenced part of the CDR3 DNA is TGTGCCACCCACAAATCCCAGGGGTCGCAGGATACG.

As for this clone: The CDR3 end falls 3 residues outside the read, so it is completed with the germline J gene. The chain joins TRBV19 to TRBJ1-2; TRBD1 matches at 9 bases. The CDR3 loop spans 15 amino acids. With V trimmed by 5 bases and J by 2 bases, 6 bases remained unmatched. Germline lookup yields CDR1 LNHDA and CDR2 SQIVND (reference sequence). The CDR3 sequence is CASSSLGQGNYGYTF. CDR3 bases read: TGTGCCAGTAGTTCCCTAGGACAGGGGAACTATGGC.

CDR3 sequence: CASSPGLAGADYEQYF. The part of the CDR3 DNA that was read is TGTGCCAGCAGCCCTGGACTAGCGGGAGCAGACTACGAG. V gene TRBV7-6 combines with J gene TRBJ2-7; TRBD2 aligns across 13 bases. The read finishes 3 residues shy of the CDR3 end, and the germline J gene is used to complete it. Germline assignment: CDR1 SGHVS and CDR2 FNYEAQ. V was clipped by 5 bases and J by 3 bases; unmatched bases: 7. This CDR3 is 16 amino acids long. Full variable domain (outside the CDR3, taken from reference TRBV7-6 and TRBJ2-7): GAGVSQSPRYKVTKRGQDVALRCDPISGHVSLYWYRQALGQGPEFLTYFNYEAQQDKSGLPNDRFSAERPEGSISTLTIQRTEQRDSAMYRCASSPGLAGADYEQYFGPGTRLTVT.